A selection of T cell receptor beta chains follows, all from one sample in a study of cytomegalovirus exposure and HLA in healthy donors. Assay: immunoSEQ multiplex PCR; the TCRdb copy retains only in-frame clones and omits some. The data contain about 98,000 clones, roughly three quarters of them singletons. The sequencing input was PBMCs. The receptors stem from a man aged 35 to 55 in good health and CMV-seronegative. The CDR3 runs from the conserved cysteine through the conserved F or W. D genes are given only for firm matches. Some rows have no size entry. The others give once, few or many, or a class for an expanded clone.

TRBJ1-1 NA NA 14 TRBV19 CASSTRQPNTEAFF TGTGCCAGTAGTACCAGACAACCAAACACTGAAGCTTTCTTT
TRBJ1-1 NA NA 14 TRBV14 CASSQVGWDTEAFF TGTGCCAGCAGCCAAGTCGGGTGGGACACTGAAGCTTTCTTT
TRBJ2-7 NA NA 11 TRBV28 CASSLVDEQYF TGTGCCAGCAGTTTAGTCGACGAGCAGTACTTC
TRBJ2-6 NA NA 14 TRBV2 CASSEQNGANVLTF TGTGCCAGCAGTGAACAGAACGGGGCCAACGTCCTGACTTTC
TRBJ1-2 once NA 15 TRBV27 CASSATGGTNYGYTF TGTGCCAGCAGCGCAACCGGGGGGACTAACTATGGCTACACCTTC
TRBJ2-7 once TRBD2 18 TRBV5-4 CASSPYLRGGAEGREQYF TGTGCCAGCAGCCCCTATCTACGGGGGGGGGCGGAGGGGCGCGAGCAGTACTTC
TRBJ2-5 few NA 13 TRBV5-4 CASSRDTQETQYF TGTGCCAGCAGCCGGGACACCCAAGAGACCCAGTACTTC
TRBJ1-6 few NA 14 TRBV5-1 CASSLGGDNSPLHF TGCGCCAGCAGCTTGGGGGGGGATAATTCACCCCTCCACTTT
TRBJ1-6 once TRBD1 15 TRBV27 CASRPSTGRNSPLHF TGTGCCAGCAGACCATCGACAGGGAGGAATTCACCCCTCCACTTT
TRBJ2-7 once TRBD2 17 TRBV5-5 CASRLLAGAKNSYEQYF TGTGCCAGCAGGCTCCTAGCGGGGGCCAAAAACTCCTACGAGCAGTACTTC
TRBJ2-3 NA NA 16 TRBV5-1 CASSLGVATPTDTQYF TGCGCCAGCAGCTTGGGAGTCGCCACCCCCACAGATACGCAGTATTTT
TRBJ1-4 NA NA 12 TRBV28 CASSPPGVKLFF TGTGCCAGCAGTCCGCCGGGAGTGAAACTGTTTTTT
TRBJ2-7 NA TRBD1 18 TRBV11-1 CASSLNYEGRGKPYEQYF TGTGCCAGCAGCTTAAACTACGAGGGCAGGGGGAAGCCCTACGAGCAGTACTTC
TRBJ2-2 few NA 17 TRBV5-1 CASTTLFGLGNTGELFF TGCGCCAGCACTACCTTATTCGGACTTGGAAACACCGGGGAGCTGTTTTTT
TRBJ2-7 once NA 17 TRBV6-1 CASSEVSPRPGGIGQYF TGTGCCAGCAGTGAAGTTTCCCCCCGGCCCGGAGGGATTGGGCAGTACTTC
TRBJ2-7 NA TRBD2 14 TRBV5-6 CASSGTSGAYEQYF TGTGCCAGCAGCGGGACTAGCGGGGCCTACGAGCAGTACTTC
TRBJ2-7 NA TRBD2 13 TRBV18 CATGTSGSYEQYF TGTGCCACAGGGACTAGCGGCTCCTACGAGCAGTACTTC
TRBJ2-1 NA NA 16 TRBV4-1 CASSQGTASSYNEQFF TGCGCCAGCAGCCAAGGGACAGCAAGCTCCTACAATGAGCAGTTCTTC
TRBJ2-7 NA TRBD1 15 TRBV15 CATSRAGTGGWEQYF TGTGCCACCAGCAGAGCCGGGACAGGGGGCTGGGAGCAGTACTTC
TRBJ2-4 NA TRBD1 15 TRBV6-1 CASSTGDPTKNIQYF TGTGCCAGCAGCACAGGGGATCCAACCAAAAACATTCAGTACTTC
TRBJ2-2 once TRBD2 16 TRBV19 CASSKFAGEGTGELFF TGTGCCAGTAGCAAATTCGCGGGGGAGGGCACCGGGGAGCTGTTTTTT
TRBJ1-1 NA TRBD1 19 TRBV5-1 CASSLWDRATVGGNTEAFF TGCGCCAGCAGCTTGTGGGACAGGGCCACCGTAGGGGGGAACACTGAAGCTTTCTTT
TRBJ1-1 NA TRBD1 14 TRBV7-9 CASSTDRGGPEAFF TGTGCCAGCAGCACCGACAGGGGCGGACCTGAAGCTTTCTTT
TRBJ2-1 NA NA 13 TRBV15 CATSIFPHNEQFF TGTGCCACCAGCATTTTTCCTCACAATGAGCAGTTCTTC
TRBJ1-5 NA NA 15 TRBV27 CASSRGEGKNQPQHF TGTGCCAGCAGTAGGGGGGAGGGGAAAAATCAGCCCCAGCATTTT
TRBJ2-2 NA NA 12 TRBV29-1 CSAETRTGELFF TGCAGCGCTGAGACACGAACCGGGGAGCTGTTTTTT
TRBJ1-2 few TRBD1 13 TRBV6-5 CASSLQGRNGYTF TGTGCCAGCAGTTTACAGGGGCGAAATGGCTACACCTTC
TRBJ2-7 NA TRBD1 13 TRBV5-5 CASRATGTYEQYF TGTGCCAGCAGAGCGACAGGGACCTACGAGCAGTACTTC
TRBJ2-6 once NA 16 TRBV7-9 CASSPPRDSGANVLTF TGTGCCAGCAGCCCCCCACGGGACTCTGGGGCCAACGTCCTGACTTTC
TRBJ2-6 NA TRBD1 17 TRBV6-4 CASQGRTGASGANVLTF TGTGCCAGCCAAGGCAGGACAGGGGCCTCTGGGGCCAACGTCCTGACTTTC
TRBJ1-4 NA TRBD1 14 TRBV6-1 CASSSTGPSEKLFF TGTGCCAGCAGTTCGACAGGGCCTTCTGAAAAACTGTTTTTT
TRBJ2-1 NA NA 15 TRBV13 CASSLGKGGSNEQFF TGTGCCAGCAGCTTAGGGAAAGGGGGTAGCAATGAGCAGTTCTTC
TRBJ2-1 few NA 16 TRBV5-4 CASSLGRRGNHNEQFF TGTGCCAGCAGCTTGGGGCGGCGCGGTAACCACAATGAGCAGTTCTTC
TRBJ2-3 NA NA 16 TRBV7-9 CASSAVGLTSTDTQYF TGTGCCAGCAGCGCCGTCGGACTAACAAGCACAGATACGCAGTATTTT
TRBJ1-2 few NA 13 TRBV5-1 CASSKDSTRGYTF TGCGCCAGCAGCAAAGACAGTACTCGTGGCTACACCTTC
TRBJ2-3 NA TRBD2 18 TRBV30 CAWRIGLAGGQVTDTQYF TGTGCCTGGAGGATAGGACTAGCGGGGGGGCAGGTCACAGATACGCAGTATTTT
TRBJ2-7 NA NA 17 TRBV7-9 CASSLVPWQGGPYEQYF TGTGCTAGCAGCTTAGTCCCCTGGCAGGGAGGACCCTACGAGCAGTACTTC
TRBJ1-1 once NA 13 TRBV7-9 CASSLAGNTEAFF TGTGCCAGCAGCCTTGCGGGGAACACTGAAGCTTTCTTT
TRBJ2-7 NA TRBD2 15 TRBV7-2 CASSFRLAGGYEQYF TGTGCCAGCAGCTTCCGGCTAGCGGGGGGTTACGAGCAGTACTTC
TRBJ2-3 NA NA 12 TRBV4-3 CASSQAAGTQYF TGCGCCAGCAGCCAAGCTGCGGGCACGCAGTATTTT
TRBJ2-3 NA NA 17 TRBV7-5 CVRSPLPRTTVIDTQYF TGTGTCAGAAGCCCCCTGCCAAGGACTACCGTAATTGATACGCAGTATTTT
TRBJ2-2 NA NA 20 TRBV4-1 CASSRDSGTGSVANTGELFF TGCGCCAGCAGCCGCGACTCCGGCACAGGTTCGGTCGCGAACACCGGGGAGCTGTTTTTT
TRBJ2-3 NA TRBD1 13 TRBV29-1 CSVGGQGADTQYF TGCAGCGTTGGTGGACAGGGAGCAGATACGCAGTATTTT
TRBJ1-5 NA NA 16 TRBV10-2 CASSAGQIRSNQPQHF TGCGCCAGCAGTGCGGGACAAATAAGGAGCAATCAGCCCCAGCATTTT
TRBJ2-7 NA TRBD2 16 TRBV7-9 CASSLGRGGLVYEQYF TGTGCCAGCAGCCTGGGGCGGGGGGGCCTGGTGTACGAGCAGTACTTC
TRBJ1-5 NA NA 13 TRBV27 CASSTGTHQPQHF TGTGCCAGCAGTACAGGGACCCATCAGCCCCAGCATTTT
TRBJ2-2 once NA 13 TRBV9 CASVQGSTGELFF TGTGCCAGCGTACAGGGAAGCACCGGGGAGCTGTTTTTT
TRBJ1-3 NA NA 15 TRBV5-1 CASRYEDGGGNTIYF TGCGCCAGCCGCTATGAGGACGGAGGAGGAAACACCATATATTTT
TRBJ2-1 NA NA 17 TRBV5-1 CASSLGGRASSYNEQFF TGCGCCAGCAGCTTGGGGGGGCGGGCCAGCTCCTACAATGAGCAGTTCTTC
TRBJ1-2 NA NA 14 TRBV4-1 CASSHGYRVGGYTF TGCGCCAGCAGCCATGGTTACAGGGTGGGTGGCTACACCTTC
TRBJ1-1 NA NA 14 TRBV2 CASSGRLKNTEAFF TGTGCCAGCAGTGGGAGGTTAAAGAACACTGAAGCTTTCTTT
TRBJ2-5 NA TRBD1 18 TRBV28 CASSPLGQGAIGLETQYF TGTGCCAGCAGTCCCCTAGGACAGGGGGCCATTGGTTTAGAGACCCAGTACTTC
TRBJ1-3 NA NA 15 TRBV28 CASSGGIGGGNTIYF TGTGCCAGCAGTGGGGGGATCGGCGGTGGAAACACCATATATTTT